The 24 T cell receptor beta chains in this list originate from one sample, sequenced in a study of T-cell reconstitution after alpha-beta-depleted transplantation in children. Construction of the TCRbeta library involved unique molecular identifiers. MiXCR, run by TCRdb on the PCR reads, gives a single entry per CDR3 protein. Seen here are approximately 270,000 distinct CDR3 sequences, nearly 10% observed once, and the top ten hold roughly a tenth. Source: PBMCs from the stem cell graft donor, taken from the stem cell graft. These receptor sequences come from a human donor who donated a stem cell graft to a child with SCID.

The V and J genes are TRBV27 and TRBJ2-5; 7 nucleotides align to TRBD1. The V gene's germline CDR1 is MNHEY and CDR2 SMNVEV (reference sequence). The trim removed 5 bases at V and 3 bases at J, leaving 9 bases unmatched. The CDR3 runs to 15 residues. The CDR3 region is CASSTLEGAEETQYF. The DNA of the CDR3 is TGTGCCAGCAGTACCCTTGAGGGGGCGGAAGAGACCCAGTACTTC.

This clonotype was detected only a few times. The rearrangement joins TRBV20-1 to TRBJ2-7; weak D call: TRBD2 (6 bases). Germline CDR1 reads DFQATT; CDR2 reads SNEGSKA (reference sequence). The CDR3 contains 12 residues. The germline V and J ends were trimmed by 4 bases and 2 bases, with 9 bases remaining between them. The CDR3 loop reads CSAKRGTYEQYF. DNA for the CDR3: TGCAGTGCTAAACGGGGGACCTACGAGCAGTACTTC.

The V and J genes are TRBV10-3 and TRBJ1-5, with D maybe TRBD1 (5 bases). The V end lost 11 bases, the J end lost 2 bases, and 19 bases lay between the germline ends. Germline values: CDR1 ENHRY, CDR2 SYGVKD. The CDR3 is made up of 15 amino acids. The CDR3 reads CAPKRGPGGNQPQHF. For the CDR3, the DNA is TGTGCCCCTAAGCGGGGCCCGGGAGGCAATCAGCCCCAGCATTTT.

The sample holds a few counts of this clonotype. The chain carries TRBV20-1 and TRBJ1-5, with D possibly matching TRBD1 (5 bases). From germline, CDR1 is DFQATT and CDR2 SNEGSKA (reference sequence). Trimming took 3 bases from V and 4 from J, leaving 13 bases between them. The length of the CDR3 is 14 residues. The DNA of the CDR3 is TGCAGTGCTAGTACAGGAGATACTAATCAGCCCCAGCATTTT. It specifies CSASTGDTNQPQHF.

This clonotype showed up just a few times. The chain carries TRBV5-1 and TRBJ1-1, with D unresolved. The V gene's germline CDR1 is SGHRS and CDR2 YFSETQ. This CDR3 region has 14 residues. The V gene lost 6 bases and the J gene lost 8 bases, with 20 bases spanning the gap. CDR3 residues: CASKFNQDAREAFF. The CDR3 bases are TGCGCCAGCAAATTCAATCAGGACGCCCGAGAAGCTTTCTTT.

There are a few counts of this clonotype. The chain joins TRBV6-5 to TRBJ2-6; D is perhaps TRBD1 (6 bases). There are 16 residues in the CDR3. The V and J ends lost 4 bases and 4 bases respectively, with 14 bases between them. Germline V lookup: CDR1 MNHEY, CDR2 SVGAGI. The CDR3 here is CASSFPQGSGANVLTF. The CDR3 bases are TGTGCCAGCAGTTTCCCCCAGGGGTCCGGGGCCAACGTCCTGACTTTC.

The gene calls are TRBV5-6 and TRBJ1-4; the D gene is possibly TRBD1 (5 bases). The germline V gene encodes CDR1 SGHDT and CDR2 YYEEEE. The CDR3 is 17 amino acids. V lost 6 bases and J 3 bases, leaving 21 bases between the germline ends. The CDR3 bases are TGTGCCAGCACCCTCGGGGGAGGATGGTCGGCTAATGAAAAACTGTTTTTT. Protein product: CASTLGGGWSANEKLFF. Together with reference TRBV5-6 and TRBJ1-4, the CDR3 gives the full variable domain: DAGVTQSPTHLIKTRGQQVTLRCSPKSGHDTVSWYQQALGQGPQFIFQYYEEEERQRGNFPDRFSGHQFPNYSSELNVNALLLGDSALYLCASTLGGGWSANEKLFFGSGTQLSVL.

Many counts were recorded for this clonotype. The rearrangement uses TRBV6-4 and TRBJ1-2, with TRBD1 matching 8 bases. The junction had 0 bases not matched to a gene; V was cut back by 6 bases and J by 6 bases. CDR1 MRHNA and CDR2 SNTAGT come from the germline V gene. The CDR3 contains 11 residues. Written as DNA, the CDR3 is TGTGCCAGCAGACAGGGGGATGGCTACACCTTC. This encodes CASRQGDGYTF.

This clonotype showed up many times. The rearrangement uses TRBV18 and TRBJ2-7; 13 bases fit TRBD2. With V trimmed by 6 bases and J by 6 bases, 14 bases remained unmatched. The CDR3 length is 17 residues. Germline values: CDR1 KGHSH, CDR2 LQKENI. In nucleotides, the CDR3 is TGTGCCAGCTCGTTTGGACTAGCGGGGGACTCTAAAGGCGAGCAGTACTTC. Translating it yields CASSFGLAGDSKGEQYF.

This clonotype was seen repeatedly, ten times or more. The chain carries TRBV7-9 and TRBJ2-2; 7 bases match TRBD1. Germline V gives CDR1 SEHNR, CDR2 FQNEAQ (reference sequence). The CDR3 has 15 amino acids. The V segment lost 6 bases and the J segment 2 bases; nucleotides outside the gene matches: 6. CDR3: CASRASGGNTGELFF. The CDR3, as DNA: TGTGCCAGCAGGGCCTCAGGGGGTAACACCGGGGAGCTGTTTTTT.

This clonotype has ten or more counts. The rearrangement links TRBV5-6 to TRBJ2-4, with TRBD1 matching 7 bases. The CDR3 runs 17 residues. The germline V gene encodes CDR1 SGHDT and CDR2 YYEEEE. V lost 4 bases to trimming and J lost 0 bases; unmatched junction nucleotides: 10. CDR3 sequence reads: CASSPSRQGLAKNIQYF. The DNA for the CDR3 is TGTGCCAGCAGCCCCTCAAGACAGGGATTAGCCAAAAACATTCAGTACTTC.

This clonotype was recorded at least ten times. The chain combines TRBV7-7 with TRBJ2-1; 8 bases map to TRBD2. The CDR3 is 17 amino acids. Per germline, CDR1 SSHAT and CDR2 FNYEAQ (reference sequence). V trimming: 1 base; J trimming: 8 bases; junction bases outside the gene matches: 13. The CDR3 protein is CASSLGTPGGLLDEQFF. The DNA for the CDR3 is TGTGCCAGCAGCTTAGGCACCCCGGGGGGGCTTTTAGATGAGCAGTTCTTC.

This clonotype showed up many times. The V gene is TRBV10-1, the J gene TRBJ2-5; weak D call: TRBD2 (5 bases). V lost 3 bases and J 5 bases, leaving 13 bases between the germline ends. This CDR3 is built from 14 residues. CDR1 and CDR2 from the germline V gene are WNHNN and SYGVQD (reference sequence). The CDR3 sequence is CASSDWGSAETQYF. The CDR3 coding sequence is TGCGCCAGCAGTGATTGGGGTAGCGCGGAGACCCAGTACTTC.

The chain's CDR3 is CSVQRDGLDEQYF. DNA of the CDR3: TGCAGCGTTCAGCGGGACGGCCTCGACGAGCAGTACTTC. This chain connects TRBV29-1 to TRBJ2-7; 7 positions agree with TRBD2. In germline, CDR1 is SQVTM, CDR2 ANQGSEA. Trimming cost V 5 bases and J 5 bases; bases outside gene matches: 9. The CDR3 consists of 13 residues.

This clonotype occurred many times. V and J are TRBV5-1 and TRBJ1-1, with D tentatively TRBD1 (6 bases). CDR3 length equals 17 residues. Trimming removed 4 bases at V and 5 bases at J, with 24 bases between. The germline V gene has CDR1 SGHRS and CDR2 YFSETQ. CDR3 sequence (DNA): TGCGCCAGCAGCCATCGGGGGCCAGGGCGGGTTGTGACTGAAGCTTTCTTT. It is translated as CASSHRGPGRVVTEAFF.

In its sample, this clonotype was seen many times. This chain joins TRBV29-1 and TRBJ2-7, with D perhaps matching TRBD2 (6 bases). This CDR3 is 15 amino acids long. Germline V lookup: CDR1 SQVTM, CDR2 ANQGSEA. With 1 base removed from V and 3 bases from J, the gap between germline ends came to 16 bases. CDR3 nucleotide sequence: TGCAGCGTTGAAGGGCGGACGCGGGGCAACTACGAGCAGTACTTC. Translation: CSVEGRTRGNYEQYF.

This clonotype has at least ten counts. The V and J genes are TRBV3-1 and TRBJ1-3, with a tentative D call TRBD1 (5 bases). The CDR3 is made up of 17 amino acids. V was clipped by 1 base and J by 1 base, with 14 bases between them. Germline CDR1 is LGHDT and CDR2 is YNNKEL (reference sequence). The CDR3 spells CASSQGGTVLSGNTIYF. Written as DNA, the CDR3 is TGTGCCAGCAGCCAAGGTGGGACCGTACTTTCTGGAAACACCATATATTTT.

This chain connects TRBV5-1 to TRBJ2-5; D may be TRBD2 (6 bases). CDR1 is SGHRS, CDR2 YFSETQ, per germline. V shed 4 bases and J shed 1 base, with 14 bases lying between them. The CDR3 spans 15 residues. The CDR3 sequence: CASSTIGGAQETQYF. The CDR3 DNA reads as TGCGCCAGCAGCACAATCGGAGGGGCCCAAGAGACCCAGTACTTC. Together with reference TRBV5-1 and TRBJ2-5, the CDR3 gives the full variable domain: KAGVTQTPRYLIKTRGQQVTLSCSPISGHRSVSWYQQTPGQGLQFLFEYFSETQRNKGNFPGRFSGRQFSNSRSEMNVSTLELGDSALYLCASSTIGGAQETQYFGPGTRLLVL.

This clonotype has more than one count but fewer than ten. CDR3 coding DNA: TGTGCCAGCAGCTCGACTGTAAGGACCGGGGAGCTGTTTTTT. Translation gives CASSSTVRTGELFF. V gene TRBV7-9 combines with J gene TRBJ2-2; D uncertain. From germline, CDR1 is SEHNR and CDR2 FQNEAQ (reference sequence). The CDR3 consists of 14 residues. V lost 4 bases to trimming and J lost 5 bases, with 11 bases between them.

This clonotype was counted between two and nine times. The chain links TRBV20-1 to TRBJ2-1, with D uncertain. Germline loops: CDR1 DFQATT, CDR2 SNEGSKA (reference sequence). The V gene lost 3 bases and the J gene lost 5 bases, with 14 bases spanning the gap. This CDR3 comprises 14 residues. The CDR3 is CSASPAVRNNEQFF. The CDR3 coding sequence is TGCAGTGCTAGTCCGGCCGTCCGTAACAATGAGCAGTTCTTC.

This chain joins TRBV29-1 and TRBJ1-2; D remains unclear. Germline V gives CDR1 SQVTM, CDR2 ANQGSEA. This CDR3 comprises 12 residues. V lost 0 bases, J lost 0 bases, and 2 bases lay in between. The CDR3 loop is CSVEEANYGYTF. The CDR3 nucleotides are TGCAGCGTTGAAGAAGCTAACTATGGCTACACCTTC.

This chain connects TRBV6-5 to TRBJ1-2; D perhaps matches TRBD1 (5 bases). This CDR3 is built from 15 residues. Germline V gene data show CDR1 as MNHEY and CDR2 as SVGAGI. The V end was cut by 2 bases, the J end by 7 bases, with 17 bases between. CDR3 sequence: CASSYPLGGGVGYTF. CDR3 DNA: TGTGCCAGCAGTTACCCCTTGGGGGGGGGGGTTGGCTACACCTTC.

The J gene is TRBJ1-5, the V gene TRBV11-1; unclear D gene. V shed 5 bases and J shed 5 bases, with 13 bases lying between them. Per germline, CDR1 SGHAT and CDR2 FQDESV (reference sequence). The CDR3 runs 14 residues. The CDR3 sequence: CASSPSGVDQPQHF. As DNA, the CDR3 is TGTGCCAGCAGCCCAAGCGGCGTGGATCAGCCCCAGCATTTT.

The V call is TRBV7-8, the J call TRBJ2-1, with no clear D. The CDR3 has 12 amino acids. V dropped 2 bases and J dropped 7 bases, with 6 bases sitting between them. Germline V gene sequence: CDR1 SGHVS, CDR2 FQNEAQ. The CDR3 sequence is CASSLQQNEQFF. The CDR3 DNA follows: TGTGCCAGCAGCTTACAACAGAATGAGCAGTTCTTC.